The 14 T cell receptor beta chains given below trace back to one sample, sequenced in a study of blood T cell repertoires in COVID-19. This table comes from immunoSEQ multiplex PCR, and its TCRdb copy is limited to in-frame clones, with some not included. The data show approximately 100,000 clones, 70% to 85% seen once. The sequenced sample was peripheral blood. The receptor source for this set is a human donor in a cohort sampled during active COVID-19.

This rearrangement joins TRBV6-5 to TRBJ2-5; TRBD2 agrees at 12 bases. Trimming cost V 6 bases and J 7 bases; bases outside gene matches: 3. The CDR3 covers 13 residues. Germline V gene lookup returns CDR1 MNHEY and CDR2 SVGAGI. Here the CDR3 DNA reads TGTGCCAGCAGACGGACTAGCGGGGTGACCCAGTACTTC. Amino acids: CASRRTSGVTQYF.

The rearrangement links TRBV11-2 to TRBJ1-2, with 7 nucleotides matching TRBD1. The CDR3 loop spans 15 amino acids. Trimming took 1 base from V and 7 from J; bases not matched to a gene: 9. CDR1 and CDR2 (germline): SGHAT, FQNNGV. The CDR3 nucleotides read TGTGCCAGCAGCTTAGGGGACAGCCCTTTGGCTGGCTACACCTTC. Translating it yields CASSLGDSPLAGYTF.

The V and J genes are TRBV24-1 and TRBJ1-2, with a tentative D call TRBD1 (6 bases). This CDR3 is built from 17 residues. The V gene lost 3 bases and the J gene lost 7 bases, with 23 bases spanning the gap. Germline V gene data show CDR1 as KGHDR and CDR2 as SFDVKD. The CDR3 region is CATSDPTRQDGRSGYTF. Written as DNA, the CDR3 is TGTGCCACCAGTGATCCCACCCGACAGGACGGTAGGAGTGGCTACACCTTC.

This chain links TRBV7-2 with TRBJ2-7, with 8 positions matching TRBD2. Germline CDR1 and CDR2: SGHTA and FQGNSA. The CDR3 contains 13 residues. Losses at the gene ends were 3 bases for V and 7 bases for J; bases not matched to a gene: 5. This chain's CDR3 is CASSFAGGREQYF. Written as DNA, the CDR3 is TGTGCCAGCAGCTTCGCGGGGGGTAGGGAGCAGTACTTC.

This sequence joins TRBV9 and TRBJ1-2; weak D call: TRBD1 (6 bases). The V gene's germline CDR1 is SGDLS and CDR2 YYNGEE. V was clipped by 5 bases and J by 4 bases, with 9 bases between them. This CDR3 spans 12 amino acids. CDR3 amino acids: CASRAGVYGYTF. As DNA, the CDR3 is TGTGCCAGCAGGGCAGGGGTCTATGGCTACACCTTC.

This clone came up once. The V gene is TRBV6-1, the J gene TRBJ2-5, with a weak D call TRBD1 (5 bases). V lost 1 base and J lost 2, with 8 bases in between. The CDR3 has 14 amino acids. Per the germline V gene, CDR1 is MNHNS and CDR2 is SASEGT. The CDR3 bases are TGTGCCAGCAGTGAAGGGTGGACACAAGAGACCCAGTACTTC. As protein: CASSEGWTQETQYF.

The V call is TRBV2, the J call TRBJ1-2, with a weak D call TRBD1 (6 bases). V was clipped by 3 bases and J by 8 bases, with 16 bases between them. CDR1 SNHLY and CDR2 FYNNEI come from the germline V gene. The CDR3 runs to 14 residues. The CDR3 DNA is TGTGCCAGCAGTGAGGGCAGCTCGAGGGGGGGCTACACCTTC. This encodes CASSEGSSRGGYTF.

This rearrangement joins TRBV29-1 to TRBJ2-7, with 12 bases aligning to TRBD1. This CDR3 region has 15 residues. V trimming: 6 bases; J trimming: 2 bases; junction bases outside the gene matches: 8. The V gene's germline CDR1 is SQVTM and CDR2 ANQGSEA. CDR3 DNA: TGCAGCGTCCTTGGGGACAGGGGGCTACCCTACGAGCAGTACTTC. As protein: CSVLGDRGLPYEQYF.

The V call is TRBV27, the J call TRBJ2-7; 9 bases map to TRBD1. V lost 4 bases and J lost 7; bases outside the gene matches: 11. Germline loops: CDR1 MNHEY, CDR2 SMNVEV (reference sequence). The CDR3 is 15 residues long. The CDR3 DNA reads TGTGCCAGCAGTTCCGGACAGGGGCCGCTTTCGGAGCAGTACTTC. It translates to CASSSGQGPLSEQYF.

The CDR3 sequence is CASSKGQTNTEAFF. CDR3 nucleotides: TGCGCCAGCAGCAAAGGACAGACGAACACTGAAGCTTTCTTT. The chain uses TRBV5-1 and TRBJ1-1; D may be TRBD1 (6 bases). Germline-derived CDR1 and CDR2 are SGHRS and YFSETQ. V was pared by 4 bases and J by 1 base, with 11 bases between. CDR3 length equals 14 residues.

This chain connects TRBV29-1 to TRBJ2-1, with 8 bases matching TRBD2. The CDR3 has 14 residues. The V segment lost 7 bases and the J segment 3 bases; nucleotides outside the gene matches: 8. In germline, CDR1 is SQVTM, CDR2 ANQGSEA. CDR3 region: CSGKKRGIYNEQFF. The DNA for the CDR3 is TGCAGCGGCAAAAAGCGGGGGATCTACAATGAGCAGTTCTTC.

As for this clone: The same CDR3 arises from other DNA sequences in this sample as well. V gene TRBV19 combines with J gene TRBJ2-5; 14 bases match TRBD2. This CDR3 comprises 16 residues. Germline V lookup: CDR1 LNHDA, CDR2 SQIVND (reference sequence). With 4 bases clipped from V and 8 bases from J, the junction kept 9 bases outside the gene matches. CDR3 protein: CASSTLGTSGGITQYF. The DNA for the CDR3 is TGTGCCAGTAGTACCCTTGGGACTAGCGGGGGCATAACCCAGTACTTC.

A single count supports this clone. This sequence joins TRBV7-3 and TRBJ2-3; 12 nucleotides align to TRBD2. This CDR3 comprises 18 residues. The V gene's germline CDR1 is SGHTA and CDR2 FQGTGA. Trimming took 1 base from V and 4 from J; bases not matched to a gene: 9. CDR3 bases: TGTGCCAGCAGCTTAATGTCTAGCGGGGGGGCCGGGTCAGATACGCAGTATTTT. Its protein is CASSLMSSGGAGSDTQYF.

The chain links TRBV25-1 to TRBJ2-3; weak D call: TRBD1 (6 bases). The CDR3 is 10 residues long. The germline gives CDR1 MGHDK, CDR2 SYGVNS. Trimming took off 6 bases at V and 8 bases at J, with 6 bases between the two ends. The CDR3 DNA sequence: TGTGCCAGCAGGGGGGCTACGCAGTATTTT. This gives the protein CASRGATQYF.